These T cell receptor beta chains were read from a single sample in a study of TIL therapy for anti-PD-1-resistant metastatic lung cancer. Profiling relied on immunoSEQ multiplex PCR, and the TCRdb table lists in-frame clones only, not all of them. The sample includes tens of thousands of clones, roughly 85% of them seen just once. The sample was blood, taken at baseline. These receptors were obtained from a man between 70 and 80 years old with non-small cell lung cancer. Each CDR3 is given with its conserved first and last residue. The D gene is left open where the match is weak. Clone size is given for some rows only: seen once, a few or many times, or a class if the clone is expanded.

v_call	j_call	d_call	clone_size	cdr3_nt	cdr3_aa
TRBV2	TRBJ2-7	TRBD1	.	TGTGCCAGCAGTGGCAGGGGGCTCTACGAGCAGTACTTC	CASSGRGLYEQYF
TRBV28	TRBJ1-1	.	few	TGTGCCAGCAGTTTCCGAGTGGACACTGAAGCTTTCTTT	CASSFRVDTEAFF
TRBV28	TRBJ2-7	.	.	TGTGCCAGCAGTCCCCTCCCGACCTACGAGCAGTACTTC	CASSPLPTYEQYF
TRBV28	TRBJ2-7	.	.	TGTGCCAGCAACCCCCAGGGGGGTAACACCTACGAGCAGTACTTC	CASNPQGGNTYEQYF
TRBV9	TRBJ2-3	.	.	TGTGCCAGCACCGTCCGTGGCGGAGGCACAGATACGCAGTATTTT	CASTVRGGGTDTQYF
TRBV11-2	TRBJ2-1	.	.	TGTGCCAGCAGCTTAGAGGGGAGGGGGAGGCGTTACAATGAGCAGTTCTTC	CASSLEGRGRRYNEQFF
TRBV19	TRBJ2-3	TRBD1	once	TGTGCCAGTAGTATCGCCGGGACAGGGGGCACGGCAGATACGCAGTATTTT	CASSIAGTGGTADTQYF
TRBV5-1	TRBJ2-2	.	few	TGCGCCAGCAGCTTGGGGTCGAGCTCCGGGGAGCTGTTTTTT	CASSLGSSSGELFF
TRBV5-4	TRBJ2-1	TRBD2	.	TGTGCCAGCAGCCCTAGGACTAGCGATCGCGTCGAGTTCTTC	CASSPRTSDRVEFF
TRBV10-1	TRBJ2-1	.	.	TGCGCCAGCAGTGAGGAGGTAGGAGCCCCCTACAATGAGCAGTTCTTC	CASSEEVGAPYNEQFF
TRBV19	TRBJ2-3	.	once	TGTGCCAGTAGTATAGGTAGCGGCTCCACAGATACGCAGTATTTT	CASSIGSGSTDTQYF
TRBV5-1	TRBJ2-7	.	.	TGCGCCAGCACACGGGACTTAAACTACGAGCAGTACTTC	CASTRDLNYEQYF
TRBV18	TRBJ2-2	.	.	TGTGCCAGCTCACCACCATCAGGTACAACCGGGGAGCTGTTTTTT	CASSPPSGTTGELFF
TRBV19	TRBJ1-4	.	.	TGTGCCAGTAGGGACGGAGATGCAACTAATGAAAAACTGTTTTTT	CASRDGDATNEKLFF
TRBV19	TRBJ2-2	.	.	TGTGCCAGTAGTATCGGGGCGGTTAACACCGGGGAGCTGTTTTTT	CASSIGAVNTGELFF
TRBV28	TRBJ1-4	TRBD1	once	TGTGCCAGCAGTTTCGACAGGGCGCGGGGCCCTAATGAAAAACTGTTTTTT	CASSFDRARGPNEKLFF
TRBV19	TRBJ2-7	TRBD2	.	TGTGCCAGTACTACTAGCGGGAGCTCCTACGAGCAGTACTTC	CASTTSGSSYEQYF
TRBV6-1	TRBJ2-7	.	.	TGTGCCAGCAGTGGCCTGTTTTCGACAGTTGTCGACTCCTACGAGCAGTACTTC	CASSGLFSTVVDSYEQYF
TRBV7-9	TRBJ2-7	.	.	TGTGCCAGCAGCCCAGGGACCGGGGGCCCCCAGGACGAGCAGTACTTC	CASSPGTGGPQDEQYF
TRBV10-1	TRBJ2-3	.	.	TGCGCCAGCAGTGAGGATTATACGCAGTATTTT	CASSEDYTQYF
TRBV7-2	TRBJ1-3	TRBD1	.	TGTGCCAGCAGATCAGGGGGCCAAGGAAACACCATATATTTT	CASRSGGQGNTIYF
TRBV9	TRBJ2-1	TRBD2	.	TGTGCCAGCAGCGTAGTAGCGGGAGCAGGTTACAATGAGCAGTTCTTC	CASSVVAGAGYNEQFF
TRBV6-1	TRBJ2-7	.	.	TGTGCCAGCAAACGGGTAGGGACCTACGAGCAGTACTTC	CASKRVGTYEQYF
TRBV7-2	TRBJ2-1	TRBD2	.	TGTGCCAGCAGCGTACTAGCGGGAGGCCCCACGGTCTTC	CASSVLAGGPTVF
TRBV7-8	TRBJ1-5	.	.	TGTGCCAGCAGTCAGGGCTCTAGCAATCAGCCCCAGCATTTT	CASSQGSSNQPQHF
TRBV7-9	TRBJ2-5	.	few	TGTGCCAGCAGCTTAGTGGGCCAAGAGACCCAGTACTTC	CASSLVGQETQYF
TRBV30	TRBJ1-5	TRBD1	few	TGTGCCTGGAGTCCCAGGGGGAGTAGCAATCAGCCCCAGCATTTT	CAWSPRGSSNQPQHF
TRBV29-1	TRBJ2-3	TRBD1	.	TGCAGCGTTTACAGGGGGCAGAGCACAGATACGCAGTATTTT	CSVYRGQSTDTQYF
TRBV15	TRBJ2-1	.	.	TGTGCCACCAGCAGAGGGACCTCTAGCTCCTACAATGAGCAGTTCTTC	CATSRGTSSSYNEQFF
TRBV27	TRBJ2-7	.	.	TGTGCCAGCAGTTTATTCTCAGCGGCCGTCTCCTACGAGCAGTACTTC	CASSLFSAAVSYEQYF
TRBV6-1	TRBJ2-4	.	once	TGTGCCAGCAGTGAAGAAAAGGGTTTGGGGTACTTC	CASSEEKGLGYF
TRBV27	TRBJ2-7	TRBD1	.	TGTGCCAGCCACCGGGACAGGGTCTCCTACGAGCAGTACTTC	CASHRDRVSYEQYF
TRBV6-5	TRBJ2-3	TRBD1	.	TGTGCCAGCAGTTACAGGGGGCGGACAGATACGCAGTATTTT	CASSYRGRTDTQYF
TRBV29-1	TRBJ2-7	TRBD1	.	TGCAGCGTTGGGGGCAGGGGGACCTACGAGCAGTACTTC	CSVGGRGTYEQYF
TRBV19	TRBJ2-1	TRBD2	.	TGTGCCAGTAGTTCCGGACTAGCGGGAGGCCCCATATTAGGAGAGCAGTTCTTC	CASSSGLAGGPILGEQFF
TRBV5-1	TRBJ2-5	.	.	TGCGCCAGCAGCTCACTAGAACAAGAGACCCAGTACTTC	CASSSLEQETQYF
TRBV19	TRBJ2-7	TRBD2	.	TGTGCCAGTAGTAATCAAGGGACTAGCGGGAAATCCGAGCAGTACTTC	CASSNQGTSGKSEQYF
TRBV7-8	TRBJ1-6	.	.	TGTGCCAGCAGTTTGGGACCGGCCCATAATTCACCCCTCCACTTT	CASSLGPAHNSPLHF
TRBV27	TRBJ1-5	.	few	TGTGCCAGCAGTCGACAGTGGGATAGCAATCAGCCCCAGCATTTT	CASSRQWDSNQPQHF
TRBV14	TRBJ2-1	.	.	TGTGCCAGCAGCCAAGAAGTAGAAGTCGATGAGCAGTTCTTC	CASSQEVEVDEQFF
TRBV11-2	TRBJ2-1	TRBD2	.	TGTGCCAGCAGCCGGACTAGCGGGGAAAACAATGAGCAGTTCTTC	CASSRTSGENNEQFF
TRBV5-5	TRBJ2-7	.	few	TGTGCCAGCAGCTTTTTTCCCCAGGGGTTAACCTACGAGCAGTACTTC	CASSFFPQGLTYEQYF
TRBV28	TRBJ2-1	TRBD2	.	TGTGCCAGCAGTTCTTCCGGGACTAGCGGTCACAATGAGCAGTTCTTC	CASSSSGTSGHNEQFF
TRBV5-1	TRBJ2-3	TRBD2	.	TGCGCCAGCAGCTTCGGACTAGCGGGAGGGCCGAACACAGATACGCAGTATTTT	CASSFGLAGGPNTDTQYF
TRBV11-2	TRBJ2-5	.	few	TGTGCCAGCAGCTTAGGGGGTGGAGAGACCCAGTACTTC	CASSLGGGETQYF
TRBV19	TRBJ1-2	.	.	TGTGCCAGTAGGAGACGTGGGGCAGAAGATGGCTACACCTTC	CASRRRGAEDGYTF
TRBV18	TRBJ2-2	.	.	TGTGCCAGCTCACCGTCACGACTAGACGGGGAGCTGTTTTTT	CASSPSRLDGELFF
TRBV6-1	TRBJ1-2	.	.	TGTGCCAGCAGTGAAAGCACATGGGGCTACACCTTC	CASSESTWGYTF
TRBV28	TRBJ1-5	TRBD1	once	TGTGCCAGCAGTCCCTCGACAGGGCAAGGTCAGCCCCAGCATTTT	CASSPSTGQGQPQHF
TRBV29-1	TRBJ1-2	.	once	TGCAGCGTTGAATTAGCTAATCCTAACTATGGCTACACCTTC	CSVELANPNYGYTF
TRBV6-5	TRBJ2-1	.	.	TGTGCCAGCAGTTACTCGGAACGCTCTGAGCAGTTCTTC	CASSYSERSEQFF
TRBV2	TRBJ2-1	.	once	TGTGCCAGCAGTGAAAGAAGCGGTCAGACCTACAATGAGCAGTTCTTC	CASSERSGQTYNEQFF
TRBV5-1	TRBJ2-3	TRBD2	few	TGCGCCAGCAGCCCAGGGACTAGCGGGAGTGGAGATACGCAGTATTTT	CASSPGTSGSGDTQYF
TRBV10-1	TRBJ1-6	.	.	TGCGCCAGACACAGCCCGGGACGGGATAATTCACCCCTCCACTTT	CARHSPGRDNSPLHF
TRBV29-1	TRBJ1-1	.	few	TGCAGCGTTGAGGACAACCCGAACACTGAAGCTTTCTTT	CSVEDNPNTEAFF
TRBV29-1	TRBJ1-1	.	once	TGCAGCTTCGGGGGCATGAACACTGAAGCTTTCTTT	CSFGGMNTEAFF
TRBV5-1	TRBJ2-1	TRBD2	once	TGCGCCAGCAGCTTGGAAGGGACTAGCTTGCCTGAGCAGTTCTTC	CASSLEGTSLPEQFF